These 16 T cell receptor beta chains originate from one sample sequenced in a study of shared clonotypes between healthy human individuals. The naive CD8 fraction comprised CD45RO-negative cells positively selected for CCR7 and excluded terminally differentiated effector memory CD45RA+ cells. Profiled with immunoSEQ multiplex PCR; TCRdb holds only in-frame clones, not every one. This table holds around 2,000,000 clones, roughly 94% found once. Sequencing was done on a sample of naive CD8+ T cells sorted from blood. These receptors were collected from a man younger than 35 in good health.

The chain is built from TRBV19 and TRBJ2-1, with D possibly matching TRBD2 (6 bases). With 5 bases removed from V and 5 bases from J, the gap between germline ends came to 7 bases. The CDR3 is 12 amino acids. Per germline, CDR1 LNHDA and CDR2 SQIVND (reference sequence). The CDR3 coding sequence is TGTGCCAGTAGTTGGGGGGACAATGAGCAGTTCTTC. This translates into CASSWGDNEQFF.

Only one count was recorded for this clone. This CDR3 is CASSYMDRGGTDTQYF. The DNA of the CDR3 is TGTGCCAGCAGTTACATGGACAGGGGGGGCACAGATACGCAGTATTTT. J is TRBJ2-3 and V is TRBV6-5; TRBD1 agrees at 10 bases. Germline V gene data show CDR1 as MNHEY and CDR2 as SVGAGI. Unmatched junction bases numbered 3, after V lost 2 bases and J lost 1 base. The CDR3 runs 16 residues.

This sequence joins TRBV9 and TRBJ2-1; the D gene could be TRBD1 or TRBD2 (5 bases each). Germline loops: CDR1 SGDLS, CDR2 YYNGEE. The CDR3 extends over 16 amino acids. Trimming pared 3 bases from V and 4 bases from J, leaving 17 bases between. Here the CDR3 DNA reads TGTGCCAGCAGCGCCCTGGGGACCCCCTTTTACAATGAGCAGTTCTTC. Its protein product is CASSALGTPFYNEQFF.

This clone was found a few times. The same CDR3 arises from other DNA sequences in this sample as well. The genes are TRBV7-8 and TRBJ2-1; D may correspond to TRBD1 or TRBD2 (5 bases each). Germline V gene sequence: CDR1 SGHVS, CDR2 FQNEAQ. CDR3 length equals 14 residues. V was clipped by 5 bases and J by 3 bases, with 11 bases between them. CDR3 DNA sequence: TGTGCCAGCAGCCCCGGGACCGGCTACAATGAGCAGTTCTTC. Translated, it gives CASSPGTGYNEQFF.

The chain has TRBV27 and TRBJ2-7; 8 bases are a match to TRBD2. The CDR3 is 14 residues long. Trimming cost V 2 bases and J 5 bases; bases outside gene matches: 5. Per the germline V gene, CDR1 is MNHEY and CDR2 is SMNVEV (reference sequence). The CDR3 bases are TGTGCCAGCAGTTTAGGGGTAGCGGGGAACGAGCAGTACTTC. It specifies CASSLGVAGNEQYF.

Notes on this clone: This CDR3 is also generated by other DNA sequences in the sample. The CDR3 sequence is CASSYGTGPYEQYF. Written as DNA, the CDR3 is TGTGCCAGCAGTTATGGGACAGGGCCCTACGAGCAGTACTTC. The gene calls are TRBV11-2 and TRBJ2-7; 9 nucleotides match TRBD1. Germline V lookup: CDR1 SGHAT, CDR2 FQNNGV. The J segment lost 2 bases and the V segment lost 6 bases, leaving 5 bases of the junction unmatched. CDR3 length: 14 residues.

This chain connects TRBV7-9 to TRBJ2-6; D uncertain. V dropped 6 bases and J dropped 0 bases, with 6 bases sitting between them. The CDR3 is made up of 14 amino acids. Looked up from germline, CDR1 is SEHNR and CDR2 is FQNEAQ (reference sequence). The CDR3, as DNA: TGTGCCAGCAGGGGTGACTCTGGGGCCAACGTCCTGACTTTC. This gives the protein CASRGDSGANVLTF.

The genes are TRBV5-6 and TRBJ2-2, with 8 positions matching TRBD2. The CDR3 consists of 14 residues. Germline V CDR1 and CDR2: SGHDT, YYEEEE. After removal of 5 bases from V and 6 bases from J, the junction contained 6 bases not matched to a gene. CDR3 sequence: CASRPGLASGELFF. In DNA, the CDR3 is TGTGCCAGCAGACCCGGACTAGCTTCCGGGGAGCTGTTTTTT.

As concerns this clone: A read error may produce the germline difference seen at one junction end. The J gene is TRBJ2-1, the V gene TRBV4-1, with TRBD2 matching 9 bases. Germline values: CDR1 MGHRA, CDR2 YSYEKL. CDR3 length: 12 residues. The DNA for the CDR3 is TGCGCCAGCAGCCAAGAGGGGACTAGCTGGATCTTC. Translated: CASSQEGTSWIF.

The CDR3: CASSYPPQGWDEQFF. DNA for the CDR3: TGTGCCAGCAGTTACCCGCCACAGGGGTGGGATGAGCAGTTCTTC. This rearrangement joins TRBV6-6 to TRBJ2-1; 7 bases line up with TRBD1. Germline assignment: CDR1 MNHNY and CDR2 SVGAGI (reference sequence). The trim removed 2 bases at V and 8 bases at J, leaving 9 bases unmatched. There are 15 residues in the CDR3.

The chain recombines TRBV6-5 with TRBJ2-5, with 9 bases aligning to TRBD1. The CDR3 loop spans 16 amino acids. The V segment lost 6 bases and the J segment 5 bases; nucleotides outside the gene matches: 13. Germline V gene data show CDR1 as MNHEY and CDR2 as SVGAGI. CDR3 nucleotide sequence: TGTGCCAGCAGCTACACCCCGGGACAGGGAGGGGAGACCCAGTACTTC. Translating gives CASSYTPGQGGETQYF.

The J gene is TRBJ2-7, the V gene TRBV6-5, with TRBD2 identical over 9 bases. The germline V gene has CDR1 MNHEY and CDR2 SVGAGI. The CDR3 covers 16 residues. Losses at the gene ends were 0 bases for V and 0 bases for J; bases not matched to a gene: 3. This CDR3 is CASSYSGAGGSYEQYF. The CDR3 bases are TGTGCCAGCAGTTACTCGGGAGCGGGGGGCTCCTACGAGCAGTACTTC.

The rearrangement uses TRBV6-6 and TRBJ1-1; TRBD1 agrees at 7 bases. Germline V gives CDR1 MNHNY, CDR2 SVGAGI (reference sequence). There are 13 residues in the CDR3. The junction had 5 bases not matched to a gene; V was cut back by 4 bases and J by 6 bases. This CDR3 reads CASSSTGPAEAFF. The CDR3 DNA follows: TGTGCCAGCAGTTCGACAGGGCCGGCTGAAGCTTTCTTT.

CDR3 loop: CASSPRTSGDSYEQYF. CDR3 DNA: TGTGCCAGCAGCCCAAGGACTAGCGGGGACTCCTACGAGCAGTACTTC. This chain links TRBV11-3 with TRBJ2-7; 12 bases are shared with TRBD2. This CDR3 has 16 residues. V was pared by 5 bases and J by 0 bases, with 5 bases of the junction left unmatched. CDR1 and CDR2 (germline): SGHNT, YENEEA.

The chain carries TRBV29-1 and TRBJ2-6, with D maybe TRBD1 (7 bases). Trimming cost V 4 bases and J 3 bases, with 13 bases left between them. The CDR3 extends over 15 amino acids. Germline V CDR1 and CDR2: SQVTM, ANQGSEA. CDR3 DNA sequence: TGCAGCGTTGGGTGGAGGGGGCTTGGGGCCAACGTCCTGACTTTC. It codes for CSVGWRGLGANVLTF.

The J gene is TRBJ1-5, the V gene TRBV28; D gene uncertain. This CDR3 region has 12 residues. Germline V gene data show CDR1 as MDHEN and CDR2 as SYDVKM. V gave up 5 bases and J gave up 6 bases, with 8 bases separating them. The DNA for the CDR3 is TGTGCCAGCAGTAAGGGTGTTCAGCCCCAGCATTTT. It codes for CASSKGVQPQHF.